Each of the 9 T cell receptor beta chains below was sequenced from the same sample in a study of shared clonotypes between healthy human individuals. This table comes from immunoSEQ multiplex PCR, and its TCRdb copy is limited to in-frame clones, with some not included. Counted here are roughly 1,000,000 clones, around three quarters occurring once; the ten biggest clones make up roughly 0.62%. Material for sequencing was memory CD4+ T cells from PBMCs. Subset denoted: CD45RA-negative fraction. Receptors were obtained from a young man in good health. Some clones in this sample may be carry-over from other donors' samples.

The genes are TRBV25-1 and TRBJ1-1, with a tentative D call TRBD1 (5 bases). Germline V CDR1 and CDR2: MGHDK, SYGVNS. The CDR3 extends over 15 amino acids. V lost 1 base and J 2 bases, leaving 11 bases between the germline ends. The CDR3 spells CASSESGRGNTEAFF. CDR3 nucleotide sequence: TGTGCCAGCAGTGAATCAGGGAGGGGAAACACTGAAGCTTTCTTT.

The V and J genes are TRBV29-1 and TRBJ1-3; D is ambiguous. The CDR3 has 12 residues. Germline-derived CDR1 and CDR2 are SQVTM and ANQGSEA. The V and J ends lost 4 bases and 3 bases respectively, with 7 bases between them. CDR3 amino acids: CSVAEGGNTIYF. CDR3 nucleotide sequence: TGCAGCGTTGCAGAGGGTGGAAACACCATATATTTT.

The rearrangement links TRBV27 to TRBJ2-1; 10 nucleotides match TRBD1. V gave up 0 bases and J gave up 9 bases; unmatched junction bases: 8. Germline CDR1 is MNHEY and CDR2 is SMNVEV (reference sequence). This CDR3 is built from 16 residues. The DNA for the CDR3 is TGTGCCAGCAGTTTATCAAGGGGACAGGGGTCGGGTGAGCAGTTCTTC. It translates to CASSLSRGQGSGEQFF.

This chain uses TRBV11-1 with TRBJ2-7, with 9 positions matching TRBD1. This CDR3 spans 14 amino acids. Germline-derived CDR1 and CDR2 are SGHAT and FQDESV (reference sequence). V lost 4 bases to trimming and J lost 5 bases; unmatched junction nucleotides: 6. The chain's CDR3 is CASSSGTGTHEQYF. In nucleotides, the CDR3 is TGTGCCAGCAGCTCGGGGACAGGGACCCACGAGCAGTACTTC. The full variable domain, completed using reference TRBV11-1 and TRBJ2-7, is EAEVAQSPRYKITEKSQAVAFWCDPISGHATLYWYRQILGQGPELLVQFQDESVVDDSQLPKDRFSAERLKGVDSTLKIQPAELGDSAMYLCASSSGTGTHEQYFGPGTRLTVT.

The DNA of the CDR3 is TGTGCCAGCAGTACCATACCGGGATTGGCCAAAAACATTCAGTACTTC. It yields the protein CASSTIPGLAKNIQYF. This chain connects TRBV6-6 to TRBJ2-4; maybe TRBD2 (5 bases). The CDR3 spans 16 residues. Trimming took off 5 bases at V and 1 base at J, with 15 bases between the two ends. Germline CDR1 reads MNHNY; CDR2 reads SVGAGI (reference sequence).

The V and J genes are TRBV15 and TRBJ2-1; 11 bases map to TRBD2. J lost 0 bases, V lost 1 base, and 8 bases had no gene match. Germline loops: CDR1 LNHNV, CDR2 YYDKDF (reference sequence). This CDR3 region has 19 residues. The CDR3 DNA reads as TGTGCCACCAGCAGAGGGGGTAGCGGGAGGGCGAGCTCCTACAATGAGCAGTTCTTC. It codes for CATSRGGSGRASSYNEQFF.

The chain combines TRBV6-5 with TRBJ2-7; perhaps TRBD1 as D (5 bases). From germline, CDR1 is MNHEY and CDR2 SVGAGI. The germline V and J ends were trimmed by 0 bases and 3 bases, with 12 bases remaining between them. The CDR3 length is 15 residues. DNA of the CDR3: TGTGCCAGCAGTTACTCAGGCAGGGTGGGCTACGAGCAGTACTTC. It encodes CASSYSGRVGYEQYF.

This rearrangement joins TRBV5-1 to TRBJ2-2, with a possible D match to TRBD2 (5 bases). Germline CDR1 and CDR2: SGHRS and YFSETQ. V was clipped by 0 bases and J by 6 bases, with 12 bases between them. The CDR3 loop spans 15 amino acids. The CDR3 reads CASSLAGLLSGELFF. The DNA for the CDR3 is TGCGCCAGCAGCTTGGCTGGACTCCTGTCCGGGGAGCTGTTTTTT.

CDR3 protein: CSARDREGGYTF. DNA of the CDR3: TGCAGCGCTCGGGACAGGGAAGGAGGCTACACCTTC. The chain is built from TRBV29-1 and TRBJ1-2; 9 bases map to TRBD1. This CDR3 is 12 amino acids long. CDR1 and CDR2 (germline): SQVTM, ANQGSEA. The trim removed 7 bases at V and 8 bases at J, leaving 8 bases unmatched.